This T cell receptor (beta chain) was identified in a study of cytomegalovirus exposure and HLA in healthy donors. Study at large: An early data release held some 85 million unique TCRs from HLA-typed donors. Most donors, less than 85% of roughly 400 genotyped, fell in the Caucasian-associated ancestry cluster.

General study results and limits: No immune exposure information besides CMV serostatus was available. A later analysis reportedly found that, within productive TCRs, an Asian-associated ancestry cluster had fewer N-insertions than the mean observed across the roughly 700 donors.

Germline-derived CDR1 and CDR2 are SQVTM and ANQGSEA. Trimming removed 4 bases from V and 9 bases from J, with 11 bases in between. This CDR3 spans 11 amino acids. In regard to this clone: Its antigen is not identified.

The PCR used 60 Vbeta and 13 Jbeta primers. Here immunoSEQ multiplex PCR was the method, and the copy in TCRdb shows in-frame clones only, minus some. Of over 200,000 clones listed, more than 75% are singletons. The TCR sequence derives from a human donor in good health. The sample consisted of PBMCs. This chain connects TRBV29-1 to TRBJ2-3; D might be TRBD1 (6 bases). The chain's CDR3 is CSVVLGQTQYF. CDR3 in DNA: TGCAGCGTTGTTTTAGGACAGACGCAGTATTTT.